This T cell receptor beta chain was retrieved from a study of blood T cell repertoires in COVID-19. This CDR3 is built from 13 residues. Germline V lookup: CDR1 SGDLS, CDR2 YYNGEE. V gave up 2 bases and J gave up 7 bases, with 10 bases separating them. Profiling relied on immunoSEQ multiplex PCR, and the TCRdb table lists in-frame clones only, not all of them. This sample yields over 80,000 clones, of which around four fifths are seen a single time; approximately 17% belongs to the top ten. The V gene is TRBV9, the J gene TRBJ2-1; the D gene is possibly TRBD2 (5 bases). Sequenced sample: peripheral blood. This TCR was recovered from a woman between 55 and 75 years old with acute or convalescent COVID-19. CDR3 protein: CASSVDPGNEQFF. CDR3 in DNA: TGTGCCAGCAGCGTCGACCCGGGGAATGAGCAGTTCTTC.